Following are 27 T cell receptor beta chains from one sample sequenced in a study of beta chain features in type 1 diabetes. Study findings and constraints: Among all four CD4+ subsets, Type 1 diabetes patients had TCRB CDR3s that were moderately but significantly shorter.

The sequenced template was cDNA made from the entire isolated RNA. Generated by immunoSEQ multiplex PCR, the TCRdb table keeps only in-frame clones and is missing some. The sample has 300,000 to 450,000 clones; roughly 9.8% are singletons. No cognate antigen is known for these TCRs. The specimen was central memory CD4+ T cells from blood. The receptors shown here come from a man aged 25 to 40 with type 1 diabetes.

In its sample, this clone was seen a few times. The chain combines TRBV28 with TRBJ2-5; 11 bases match TRBD1. The end of the DNA aligns better with TRBJ2-7, so the J call may be wrong. Germline lookup yields CDR1 MDHEN and CDR2 SYDVKM. The CDR3 has 15 amino acids. CDR3 loop: CASFSGTGGSYEQYF. The DNA for the CDR3 is TGTGCCAGCTTCTCCGGGACAGGGGGCTCCTACGAGCAGTACTTC.

The chain employs TRBV6-1 and TRBJ2-7; 7 nucleotides line up with TRBD1. The CDR3 is made up of 14 amino acids. In germline, CDR1 is MNHNS, CDR2 SASEGT. Trimming cost V 1 base and J 11 bases; bases outside gene matches: 11. The CDR3 loop reads CASSEGTGTNGEYF. The CDR3 DNA follows: TGTGCCAGCAGTGAAGGGACAGGTACAAACGGGGAGTACTTC.

This clone was counted a few times. The chain is built from TRBV7-9 and TRBJ2-2, with 14 nucleotides matching TRBD2. The germline V gene has CDR1 SEHNR and CDR2 FQNEAQ (reference sequence). The J segment lost 6 bases and the V segment lost 5 bases, leaving 8 bases of the junction unmatched. This CDR3 contains 17 residues. For the CDR3, the DNA is TGTGCCAGCAGCGATAACTCGGGACTAGCGGGAGCCGGGGAGCTGTTTTTT. It codes for CASSDNSGLAGAGELFF.

The chain has TRBV5-4 and TRBJ2-3, with a possible D match to TRBD2 (6 bases). The V gene lost 4 bases and the J gene lost 6 bases, with 18 bases spanning the gap. The CDR3 is 15 residues long. CDR1 is SGHNT and CDR2 is YYREEE in the germline V gene (reference sequence). CDR3 residues: CASSPPPRLGDTQYF. The CDR3 DNA follows: TGTGCCAGCAGCCCGCCCCCCCGACTAGGGGATACGCAGTATTTT.

In this sample, this clone turned up once. This chain connects TRBV11-2 to TRBJ2-7; 8 bases align to TRBD2. Trimming at V came to 5 bases and at J to 0 bases, leaving 3 bases not matched to a gene. Germline assignment: CDR1 SGHAT and CDR2 FQNNGV. The CDR3 loop spans 14 amino acids. The CDR3 loop reads CASSRLASSYEQYF. For the CDR3, the DNA is TGTGCCAGCAGCCGACTAGCGAGCTCCTACGAGCAGTACTTC.

There are a few counts of this clone. The rearrangement joins TRBV29-1 to TRBJ2-5, with D possibly being TRBD2 (5 bases). V was trimmed by 6 bases and J by 6 bases, leaving 11 bases between them. Germline V gene data show CDR1 as SQVTM and CDR2 as ANQGSEA. There are 11 residues in the CDR3. The CDR3 DNA reads as TGCAGCGTCCTAGCTTACCAGACCCAGTACTTC. The encoded protein is CSVLAYQTQYF.

This clone turned up a few times. This sequence joins TRBV5-1 and TRBJ2-3; D is possibly TRBD2 (6 bases). This CDR3 has 19 residues. With 1 base removed from V and 0 bases from J, the gap between germline ends came to 21 bases. Germline lookup yields CDR1 SGHRS and CDR2 YFSETQ. CDR3 DNA: TGCGCCAGCAGCTTGTCTTTCCTCGGCGGGACCGACAGCACAGATACGCAGTATTTT. This translates into CASSLSFLGGTDSTDTQYF.

This clone was recorded at least ten times. This rearrangement joins TRBV7-2 to TRBJ2-6; TRBD2 agrees at 7 bases. There are 18 residues in the CDR3. CDR1 is SGHTA, CDR2 FQGNSA, per germline. J gave up 2 bases and V 0 bases, and 7 bases lay outside the gene matches. CDR3 loop: CASSLAATTSTGANVLTF. In DNA form, the CDR3 reads TGTGCCAGCAGCTTAGCGGCAACGACTAGCACTGGGGCCAACGTCCTGACTTTC. Complete variable domain (other parts from reference TRBV7-2 and TRBJ2-6): GAGVSQSPSNKVTEKGKDVELRCDPISGHTALYWYRQSLGQGLEFLIYFQGNSAPDKSGLPSDRFSAERTGGSVSTLTIQRTQQEDSAVYLCASSLAATTSTGANVLTFGAGSRLTVL.

This clone was detected only a few times. The chain is built from TRBV7-9 and TRBJ1-1, with D perhaps TRBD1 (5 bases). Trimming pared 5 bases from V and 9 bases from J, leaving 10 bases between. CDR1 and CDR2 from the germline V gene are SEHNR and FQNEAQ (reference sequence). The CDR3 sequence is 11 residues long. The CDR3 reads CASSPGEKAFF. In nucleotides, the CDR3 is TGTGCCAGCAGCCCGGGGGAGAAAGCTTTCTTT.

J is TRBJ2-5 and V is TRBV4-2, with TRBD2 matching 13 bases. The CDR3 runs to 16 residues. With V trimmed by 4 bases and J by 5 bases, 7 bases remained unmatched. Germline V gives CDR1 LGHNA, CDR2 YNFKEQ. CDR3 sequence reads: CASSPRTSGSSETQYF. The CDR3 bases are TGTGCCAGCAGCCCCCGGACTAGCGGGAGTTCGGAGACCCAGTACTTC.

The chain carries TRBV6-1 and TRBJ1-5; the D gene is possibly TRBD1 (5 bases). Looked up from germline, CDR1 is MNHNS and CDR2 is SASEGT. CDR3 size: 13 residues. Between the trimmed V and J ends, which lost 7 bases and 4 bases, there was a span of 11 bases. The CDR3 DNA is TGTGCCAGCACTCGGGACTTAAATCAGCCCCAGCATTTT. This translates into CASTRDLNQPQHF.

This clone occurred a few times. The chain has TRBV28 and TRBJ1-2; tentatively, D is TRBD1 (6 bases). In germline, CDR1 is MDHEN, CDR2 SYDVKM. The CDR3 totals 12 residues. The germline V and J ends were trimmed by 4 bases and 8 bases, with 11 bases remaining between them. The DNA for the CDR3 is TGTGCCAGCAGTTCTGGACAGAGAGGCTACACCTTC. Its protein is CASSSGQRGYTF.

A few counts support this clone. The CDR3 nucleotides read TGTGCCAGCAGCGCAGGACAGGGGAACGAGCAGTACTTC. It codes for CASSAGQGNEQYF. The rearrangement links TRBV9 to TRBJ2-7; 9 nucleotides match TRBD1. CDR1 and CDR2 (germline): SGDLS, YYNGEE. CDR3 length equals 13 residues. V trimming: 3 bases; J trimming: 5 bases; junction bases outside the gene matches: 3.

Ten or more counts support this clone. The chain employs TRBV27 and TRBJ2-7; possible D gene TRBD1, 6 bases. V lost 3 bases and J lost 5, with 14 bases in between. Germline-derived CDR1 and CDR2 are MNHEY and SMNVEV (reference sequence). The CDR3 runs 14 residues. The CDR3 here is CASSLDSWSHEQYF. In DNA form, the CDR3 reads TGTGCCAGCAGTTTGGACAGTTGGAGTCACGAGCAGTACTTC.

This clone was detected a few times. The V gene is TRBV4-1, the J gene TRBJ2-6, with D maybe TRBD2 (5 bases). Germline V CDR1 and CDR2: MGHRA, YSYEKL. The V and J ends lost 0 bases and 0 bases respectively, with 9 bases between them. This CDR3 is built from 17 residues. The CDR3 DNA reads as TGCGCCAGCAGCCAAGAAGCGGAATTCTCTGGGGCCAACGTCCTGACTTTC. The encoded protein is CASSQEAEFSGANVLTF.

This clone was picked up a small number of times. V usage is TRBV18 and J usage is TRBJ1-1; D uncertain. V lost 3 bases and J 6 bases, leaving 8 bases between the germline ends. Germline lookup yields CDR1 KGHSH and CDR2 LQKENI. CDR3 length: 12 residues. The CDR3 nucleotides read TGTGCCAGCTCACCTACGGTTTCTGAAGCTTTCTTT. Translation: CASSPTVSEAFF.

This clone was found many times. DNA of the CDR3: TGTGCCAGCACCGGGGGCGGGGCCAACGTCCTGACTTTC. Translation: CASTGGGANVLTF. This sequence joins TRBV28 and TRBJ2-6; the D call may be TRBD1 or TRBD2 (6 bases each). The V end lost 7 bases, the J end lost 4 bases, and 8 bases lay between the germline ends. From germline, CDR1 is MDHEN and CDR2 SYDVKM. CDR3 length: 13 amino acids. The full variable domain, completed using reference TRBV28 and TRBJ2-6, is DVKVTQSSRYLVKRTGEKVFLECVQDMDHENMFWYRQDPGLGLRLIYFSYDVKMKEKGDIPEGYSVSREKKERFSLILESASTNQTSMYLCASTGGGANVLTFGAGSRLTVL.

The rearrangement links TRBV28 to TRBJ1-2; 7 nucleotides agree with TRBD1. This CDR3 is 14 amino acids long. Germline lookup yields CDR1 MDHEN and CDR2 SYDVKM. V was pared by 5 bases and J by 1 base, with 4 bases of the junction left unmatched. The CDR3: CASSPRDSNYGYTF. The CDR3 DNA reads as TGTGCCAGCAGTCCCCGGGACAGTAACTATGGCTACACCTTC.

A few counts support this clone. This chain connects TRBV28 to TRBJ2-2; D unclear. The V end lost 3 bases, the J end lost 7 bases, and 15 bases lay between the germline ends. The CDR3 has 15 residues. In germline, CDR1 is MDHEN, CDR2 SYDVKM. CDR3 sequence (DNA): TGTGCCAGCAGTTTTCGTCGTCCGTTAGGCGGGGAGCTGTTTTTT. Residues: CASSFRRPLGGELFF.

This clone was seen a handful of times. This sequence joins TRBV9 and TRBJ1-6; weak D call: TRBD1 (6 bases). V was trimmed by 0 bases and J by 8 bases, leaving 15 bases between them. The CDR3 length is 16 residues. CDR1 is SGDLS, CDR2 YYNGEE, per germline. The DNA of the CDR3 is TGTGCCAGCAGCGTAGGGGGACACAGGGCTGATTCACCCCTCCACTTT. Encoded protein: CASSVGGHRADSPLHF.

This clone was counted a few times. This chain connects TRBV5-1 to TRBJ1-2; the match to TRBD1 covers 8 bases. V lost 3 bases to trimming and J lost 6 bases; unmatched junction nucleotides: 10. The germline V gene encodes CDR1 SGHRS and CDR2 YFSETQ. The CDR3 length is 15 residues. CDR3 bases: TGCGCCAGCAGCTCCCCCGACAGGGGTAGTCATGGCTACACCTTC. It is translated as CASSSPDRGSHGYTF.

This clone was detected only a few times. The chain carries TRBV27 and TRBJ2-5; D is possibly TRBD1 or TRBD2 (5 bases each). With the DNA end fitting TRBJ2-7 better, the J assignment may be wrong. Germline CDR1 MNHEY, CDR2 SMNVEV (reference sequence). The CDR3 is 14 amino acids. CDR3 nucleotides: TGTGCCAGCAGTCGTTGGGGGATCTCCTACGAGCAGTACTTC. Its protein product is CASSRWGISYEQYF.

Concerning this clone: A much larger clone lies one base from this, so it may be a read error. The V call is TRBV4-1, the J call TRBJ2-3; 7 positions agree with TRBD2. V was pared by 0 bases and J by 0 bases, with 6 bases of the junction left unmatched. This CDR3 contains 17 residues. CDR1 and CDR2 from the germline V gene are MGHRA and YSYEKL. The CDR3 DNA is TGCGCCAGCAGCCAAGAAGGGGCTAGCGGAAGCACAGATACGCAGTATTTT. Its protein product is CASSQEGASGSTDTQYF.

This clone was seen more than once but under ten times. This sequence joins TRBV5-5 and TRBJ2-3; 10 bases align to TRBD2. This CDR3 is 18 amino acids long. Per the germline V gene, CDR1 is SGHKS and CDR2 is YYEKEE (reference sequence). The V segment lost 4 bases and the J segment 0 bases; nucleotides outside the gene matches: 11. DNA of the CDR3: TGTGCCAGCAGCCTCCAAGGGACTAGCGACACTAGCACAGATACGCAGTATTTT. Amino acid sequence: CASSLQGTSDTSTDTQYF.

In its sample, this clone was seen a few times. The genes are TRBV6-1 and TRBJ2-7; weak D call: TRBD1 (6 bases). Germline CDR1 is MNHNS and CDR2 is SASEGT. Deletions cut 4 bases from V and 2 bases from J, with 12 bases between. There are 14 residues in the CDR3. The CDR3 sequence: CASSGMWTAYEQYF. The CDR3 DNA reads as TGTGCCAGCAGTGGGATGTGGACAGCCTACGAGCAGTACTTC.

This clone has just a few counts. The chain is built from TRBV4-2 and TRBJ2-1; 8 bases line up with TRBD1. The CDR3 runs to 16 residues. V dropped 0 bases and J dropped 7; count of bases not matched to a gene: 8. In germline, CDR1 is LGHNA, CDR2 YNFKEQ. The CDR3 DNA reads TGTGCCAGCAGCCAAGAACGGGCAGGGGGCGGGAATGAGCAGTTCTTC. Its protein is CASSQERAGGGNEQFF.

The sample holds a few counts of this clone. The rearrangement links TRBV14 to TRBJ2-1, with D perhaps TRBD1 or TRBD2 (5 bases each). The CDR3 has 17 residues. CDR1 and CDR2 (germline): SGHDN, FVKESK. V lost 2 bases and J lost 4, with 18 bases in between. CDR3 sequence reads: CASSQQRGRGDYNEQFF. CDR3 DNA sequence: TGTGCCAGCAGCCAACAAAGAGGAAGAGGGGATTACAATGAGCAGTTCTTC.